This TCR beta chain was identified in a study of control samples from healthy donors and cancer patients. Produced via immunoSEQ multiplex PCR; TCRdb's table is partial and in-frame only. The profile shows about 140,000 clones, about 89% of them singletons. The specimen was blood. This receptor was taken from a man aged 18-30 years in good health.

CDR3 protein: CASKGGGATGELFF. As DNA, the CDR3 is TGTGCCAGTAAAGGCGGGGGGGCCACCGGGGAGCTGTTTTTT. The chain carries TRBV19 and TRBJ2-2, with 9 bases identical to TRBD2. Germline assignment: CDR1 LNHDA and CDR2 SQIVND (reference sequence). The CDR3 has 14 residues. The V and J ends lost 7 bases and 4 bases, in that order; junction bases with no gene match: 4.